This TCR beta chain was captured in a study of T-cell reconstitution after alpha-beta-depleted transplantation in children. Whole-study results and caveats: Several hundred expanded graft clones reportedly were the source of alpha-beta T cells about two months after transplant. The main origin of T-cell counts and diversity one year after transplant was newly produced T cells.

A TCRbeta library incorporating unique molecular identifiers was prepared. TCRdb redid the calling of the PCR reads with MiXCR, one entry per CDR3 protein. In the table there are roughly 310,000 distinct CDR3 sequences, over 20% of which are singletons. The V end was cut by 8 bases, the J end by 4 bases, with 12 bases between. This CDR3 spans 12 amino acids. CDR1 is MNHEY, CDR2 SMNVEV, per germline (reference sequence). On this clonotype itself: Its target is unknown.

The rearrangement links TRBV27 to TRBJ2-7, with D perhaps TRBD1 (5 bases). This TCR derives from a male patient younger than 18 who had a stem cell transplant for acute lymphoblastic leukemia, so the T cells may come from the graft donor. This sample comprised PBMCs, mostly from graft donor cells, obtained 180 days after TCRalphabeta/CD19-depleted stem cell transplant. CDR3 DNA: TGTGCCAGCGGTTACGACAGTTACGAGCAGTACTTC. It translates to CASGYDSYEQYF.